This TCR beta chain is from a study of control samples from healthy donors and cancer patients. The germline V gene encodes CDR1 MNHEY and CDR2 SVGEGT. V was shortened by 6 bases and J by 4 bases, with 21 bases between the two germline ends. The CDR3 is 17 amino acids. Libraries were prepared by immunoSEQ multiplex PCR; TCRdb keeps only in-frame clonotypes and omits some of them. The sample contains about 160,000 clones, approximately 93% of which appear only once. Sequenced: blood. The V gene is TRBV6-2 or TRBV6-3, the J gene TRBJ2-2; D assignment may be TRBD1 or TRBD2 (5 bases each). This clonotype was obtained from a man between 18 and 35 years old in good health. This chain's CDR3 is CASSPPRGRARTGELFF. CDR3 DNA sequence: TGTGCCAGCAGCCCTCCGAGGGGTAGAGCACGCACCGGGGAGCTGTTTTTT.